The T cell receptor (beta chain) described here comes from a study of cytomegalovirus exposure and HLA in healthy donors. About this clone: Its matching antigen is unknown.

The study's findings and limits: Diagnosis of cytomegalovirus status made by the classifier reportedly showed high specificity and sensitivity. Clusters of TCRs from the first cohort tended to co-occur in the 95 to 150 validation repertoires (as a later analysis found). Associated with cytomegalovirus, according to the listing, were around 160 TCR beta chains.

Sequenced by immunoSEQ multiplex PCR; TCRdb stores in-frame clones only, minus some. The profile shows a few hundred thousand clones, 90% of them singletons. The CDR3 consists of 17 residues. Germline lookup yields CDR1 SGHRS and CDR2 YFSETQ. Trimming cost V 4 bases and J 4 bases; bases outside gene matches: 10. The clonotype originates from a woman in her thirties in good health and CMV-seronegative. The sequencing sample was made of PBMCs. V and J are TRBV5-1 and TRBJ1-3; 11 bases match TRBD1. The DNA of the CDR3 is TGCGCCAGCAGCCCTCAGGGACAGGGGGGTCCCGGAAACACCATATATTTT. It specifies CASSPQGQGGPGNTIYF.